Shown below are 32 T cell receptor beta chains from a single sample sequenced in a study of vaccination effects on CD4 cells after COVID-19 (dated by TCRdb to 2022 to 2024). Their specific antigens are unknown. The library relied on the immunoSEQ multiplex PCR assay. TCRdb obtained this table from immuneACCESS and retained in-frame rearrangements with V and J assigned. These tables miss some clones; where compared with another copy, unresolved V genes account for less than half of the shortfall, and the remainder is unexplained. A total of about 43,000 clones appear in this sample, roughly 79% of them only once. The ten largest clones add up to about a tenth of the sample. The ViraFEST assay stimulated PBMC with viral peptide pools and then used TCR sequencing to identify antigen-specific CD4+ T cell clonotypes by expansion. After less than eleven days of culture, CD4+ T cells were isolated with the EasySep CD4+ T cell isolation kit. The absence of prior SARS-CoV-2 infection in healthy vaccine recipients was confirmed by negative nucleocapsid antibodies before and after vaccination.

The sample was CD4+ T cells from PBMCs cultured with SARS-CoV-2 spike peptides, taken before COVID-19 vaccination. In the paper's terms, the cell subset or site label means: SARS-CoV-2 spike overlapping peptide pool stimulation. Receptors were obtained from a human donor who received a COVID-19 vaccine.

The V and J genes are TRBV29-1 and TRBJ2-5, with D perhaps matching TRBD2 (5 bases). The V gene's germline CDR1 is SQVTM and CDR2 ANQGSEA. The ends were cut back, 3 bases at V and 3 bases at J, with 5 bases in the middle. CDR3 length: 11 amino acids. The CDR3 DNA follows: TGCAGCGTTGACGGGGAAGAGACCCAGTACTTC. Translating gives CSVDGEETQYF.

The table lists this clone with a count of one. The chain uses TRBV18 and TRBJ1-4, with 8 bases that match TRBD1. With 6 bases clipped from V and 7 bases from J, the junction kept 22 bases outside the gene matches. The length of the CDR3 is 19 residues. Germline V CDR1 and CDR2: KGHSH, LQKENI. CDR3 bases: TGTGCCAGCTCCCCCAGCCGGGACAGGCCTGGTCGACGTGCTGAAAAACTGTTTTTT. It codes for CASSPSRDRPGRRAEKLFF.

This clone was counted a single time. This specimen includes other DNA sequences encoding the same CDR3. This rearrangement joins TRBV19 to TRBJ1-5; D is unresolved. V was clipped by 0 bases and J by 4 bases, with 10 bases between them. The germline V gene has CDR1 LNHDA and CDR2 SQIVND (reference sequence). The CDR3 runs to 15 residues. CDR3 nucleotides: TGTGCCAGTAGTATAGATCGGGCAGAAAATCAGCCCCAGCATTTT. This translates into CASSIDRAENQPQHF.

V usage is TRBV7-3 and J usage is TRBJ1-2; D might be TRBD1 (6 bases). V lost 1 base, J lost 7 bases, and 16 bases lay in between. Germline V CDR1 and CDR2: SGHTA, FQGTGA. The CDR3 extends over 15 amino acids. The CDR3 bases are TGTGCCAGCAGCTTAAAGGCGGGGGGGCCTAGTGGCTACACCTTC. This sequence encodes CASSLKAGGPSGYTF.

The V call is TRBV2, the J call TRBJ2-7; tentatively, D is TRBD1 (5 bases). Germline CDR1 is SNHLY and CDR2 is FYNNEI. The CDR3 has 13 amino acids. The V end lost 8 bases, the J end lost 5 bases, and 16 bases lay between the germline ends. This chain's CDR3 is CASQSGQLDEQYV. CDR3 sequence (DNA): TGTGCCAGCCAATCAGGGCAGTTGGACGAGCAGTACGTC.

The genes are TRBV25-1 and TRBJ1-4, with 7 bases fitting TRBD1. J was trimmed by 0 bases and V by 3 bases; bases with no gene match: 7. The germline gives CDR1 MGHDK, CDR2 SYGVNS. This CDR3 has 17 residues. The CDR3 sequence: CASSDQGDKPTNEKLFF. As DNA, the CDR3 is TGTGCCAGCAGTGATCAGGGGGACAAACCAACTAATGAAAAACTGTTTTTT.

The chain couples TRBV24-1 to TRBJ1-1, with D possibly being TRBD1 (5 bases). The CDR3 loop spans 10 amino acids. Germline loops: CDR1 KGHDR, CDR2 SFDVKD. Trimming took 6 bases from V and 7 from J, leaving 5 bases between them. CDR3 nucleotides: TGTGCCACCAGTCAGGGTGAAGCTTTCTTT. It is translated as CATSQGEAFF.

The CDR3 loop reads CASSIPGRINYGYTF. In DNA form, the CDR3 reads TGTGCCAGTAGTATCCCCGGACGGATTAACTATGGCTACACCTTC. The V and J genes are TRBV19 and TRBJ1-2; the D is unclear. This CDR3 comprises 15 residues. The germline V gene has CDR1 LNHDA and CDR2 SQIVND (reference sequence). V gave up 3 bases and J gave up 1 base, with 12 bases separating them.

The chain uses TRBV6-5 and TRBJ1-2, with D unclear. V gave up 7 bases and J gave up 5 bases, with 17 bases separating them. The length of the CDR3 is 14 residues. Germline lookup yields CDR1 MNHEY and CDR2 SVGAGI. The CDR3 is CASTTASKFYGYTF. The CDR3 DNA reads TGTGCCAGCACCACGGCGTCGAAGTTTTATGGCTACACCTTC.

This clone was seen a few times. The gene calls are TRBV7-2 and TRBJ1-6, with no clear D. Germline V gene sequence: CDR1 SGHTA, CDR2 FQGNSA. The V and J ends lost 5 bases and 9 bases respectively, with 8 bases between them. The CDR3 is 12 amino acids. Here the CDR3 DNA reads TGTGCCAGCAGCCTCGCTGTTTCACCCCTCCACTTT. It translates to CASSLAVSPLHF.

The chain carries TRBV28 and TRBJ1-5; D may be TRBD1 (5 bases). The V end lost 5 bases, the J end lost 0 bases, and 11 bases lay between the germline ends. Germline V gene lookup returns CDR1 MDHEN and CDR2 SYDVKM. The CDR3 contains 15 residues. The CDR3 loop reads CASSPPGLSNQPQHF. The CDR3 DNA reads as TGTGCCAGCAGTCCACCGGGACTTAGCAATCAGCCCCAGCATTTT.

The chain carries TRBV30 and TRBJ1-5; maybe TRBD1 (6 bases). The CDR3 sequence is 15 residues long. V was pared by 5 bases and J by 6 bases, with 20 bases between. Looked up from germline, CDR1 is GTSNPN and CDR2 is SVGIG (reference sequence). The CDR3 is CAWDPNGGVGQPQHF. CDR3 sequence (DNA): TGTGCCTGGGACCCCAATGGGGGCGTGGGTCAGCCCCAGCATTTT.

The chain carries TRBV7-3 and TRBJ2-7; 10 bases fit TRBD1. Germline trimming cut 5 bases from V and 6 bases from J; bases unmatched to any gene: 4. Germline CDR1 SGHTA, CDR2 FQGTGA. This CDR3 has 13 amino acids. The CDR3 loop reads CASSQTGGSEQYV. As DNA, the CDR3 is TGTGCCAGCAGCCAGACAGGGGGCAGCGAGCAGTACGTC.

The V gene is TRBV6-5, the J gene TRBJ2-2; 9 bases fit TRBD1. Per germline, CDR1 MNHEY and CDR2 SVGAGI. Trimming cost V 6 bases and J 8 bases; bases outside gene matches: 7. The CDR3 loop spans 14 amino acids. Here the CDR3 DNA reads TGTGCCAGCAGCAGGGACAGGGAGTCTGGGGAGCTGTTTTTT. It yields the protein CASSRDRESGELFF.

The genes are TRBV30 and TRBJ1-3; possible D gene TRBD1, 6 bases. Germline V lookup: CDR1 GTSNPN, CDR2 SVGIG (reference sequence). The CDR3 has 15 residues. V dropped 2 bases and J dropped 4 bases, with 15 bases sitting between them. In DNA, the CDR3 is TGTGCCTGGAGTAGGGAACAGGGTAACGGAAACACCATATATTTT. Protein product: CAWSREQGNGNTIYF. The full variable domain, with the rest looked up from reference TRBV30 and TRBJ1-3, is SQTIHQWPATLVQPVGSPLSLECTVEGTSNPNLYWYRQAAGRGLQLLFYSVGIGQISSEVPQNLSASRPQDRQFILSSKKLLLSDSGFYLCAWSREQGNGNTIYFGEGSWLTVV.

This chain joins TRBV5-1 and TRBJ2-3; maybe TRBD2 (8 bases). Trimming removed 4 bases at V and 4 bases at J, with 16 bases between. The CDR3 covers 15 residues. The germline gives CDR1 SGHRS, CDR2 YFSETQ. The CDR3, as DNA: TGCGCCAGCAGCACGGGACTAGGGGGCCCAGATACGCAGTATTTT. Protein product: CASSTGLGGPDTQYF.

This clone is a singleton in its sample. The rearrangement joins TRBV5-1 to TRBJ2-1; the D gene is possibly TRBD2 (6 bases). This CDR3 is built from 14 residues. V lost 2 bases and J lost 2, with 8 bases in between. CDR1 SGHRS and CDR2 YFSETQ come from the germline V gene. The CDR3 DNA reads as TGCGCCAGCAGCTTAGCGGGTACCTACAATGAGCAGTTCTTC. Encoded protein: CASSLAGTYNEQFF.

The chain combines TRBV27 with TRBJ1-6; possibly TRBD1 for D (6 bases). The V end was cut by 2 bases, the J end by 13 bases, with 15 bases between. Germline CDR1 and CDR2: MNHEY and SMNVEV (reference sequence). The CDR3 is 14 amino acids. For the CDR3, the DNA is TGTGCCAGCAGTTTAGGGCAGGGGACAAATCCCCTCCACTTT. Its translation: CASSLGQGTNPLHF.

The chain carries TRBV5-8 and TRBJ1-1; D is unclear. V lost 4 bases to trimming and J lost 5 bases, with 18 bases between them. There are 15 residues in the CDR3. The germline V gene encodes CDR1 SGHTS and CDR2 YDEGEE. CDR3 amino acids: CASSRGKLIGTEAFF. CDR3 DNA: TGTGCCAGCAGCCGCGGGAAGTTGATTGGGACTGAAGCTTTCTTT. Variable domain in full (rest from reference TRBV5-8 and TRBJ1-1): EAGVTQSPTHLIKTRGQQATLRCSPISGHTSVYWYQQALGLGLQFLLWYDEGEERNRGNFPPRFSGRQFPNYSSELNVNALELEDSALYLCASSRGKLIGTEAFFGQGTRLTVV.

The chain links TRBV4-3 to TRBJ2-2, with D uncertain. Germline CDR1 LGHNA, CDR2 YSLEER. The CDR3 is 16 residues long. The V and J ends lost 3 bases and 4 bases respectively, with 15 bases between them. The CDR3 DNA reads TGCGCCAGCAGCCACGGGCTGGAACTGGGCACCGGGGAGCTGTTTTTT. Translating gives CASSHGLELGTGELFF.

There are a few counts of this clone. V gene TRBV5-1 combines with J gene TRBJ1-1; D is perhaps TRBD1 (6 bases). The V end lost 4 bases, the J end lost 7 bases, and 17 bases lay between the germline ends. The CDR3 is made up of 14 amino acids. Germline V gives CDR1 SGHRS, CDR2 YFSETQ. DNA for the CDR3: TGCGCCAGCAGCCTTCGACGGGGGGCGGATGAAGCTTTCTTT. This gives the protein CASSLRRGADEAFF.

The CDR3 loop is CATRATQETQYF. CDR3 in DNA: TGTGCCACCCGGGCGACCCAAGAGACCCAGTACTTC. This chain uses TRBV6-5 with TRBJ2-5; D is unresolved. The germline gives CDR1 MNHEY, CDR2 SVGAGI. Trimming stripped 10 bases from V and 1 base from J, with 10 bases between. CDR3 size: 12 residues.

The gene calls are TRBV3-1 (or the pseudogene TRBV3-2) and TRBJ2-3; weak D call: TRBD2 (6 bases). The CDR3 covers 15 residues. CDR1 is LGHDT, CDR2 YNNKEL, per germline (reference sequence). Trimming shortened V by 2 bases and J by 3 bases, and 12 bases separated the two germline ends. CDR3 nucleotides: TGTGCCAGCAGCCAACACTCGGGGGTTACAGATACGCAGTATTTT. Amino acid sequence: CASSQHSGVTDTQYF.

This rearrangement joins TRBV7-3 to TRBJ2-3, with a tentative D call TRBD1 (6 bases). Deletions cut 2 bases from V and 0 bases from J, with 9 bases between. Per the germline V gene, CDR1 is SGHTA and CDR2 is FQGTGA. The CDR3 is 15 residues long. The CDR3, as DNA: TGTGCCAGCAGCTTAGGGGGCCTGAGCACAGATACGCAGTATTTT. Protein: CASSLGGLSTDTQYF.

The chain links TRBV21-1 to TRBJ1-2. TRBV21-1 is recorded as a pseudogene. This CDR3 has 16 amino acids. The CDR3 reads CASSTRSLTDPYGYTF. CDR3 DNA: TGTGCCAGCAGCACCCGATCTTTGACGGACCCCTATGGCTACACCTTC.

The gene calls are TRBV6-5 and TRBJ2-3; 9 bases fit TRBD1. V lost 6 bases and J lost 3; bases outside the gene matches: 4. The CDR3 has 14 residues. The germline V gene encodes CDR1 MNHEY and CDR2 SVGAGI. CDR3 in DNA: TGTGCCAGCAGATGGGACAGGGCTACAGATACGCAGTATTTT. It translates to CASRWDRATDTQYF.

This CDR3 reads CASSVAPITGQGPSGANVLTF. DNA for the CDR3: TGTGCCAGCAGCGTAGCCCCAATTACCGGACAGGGGCCCTCTGGGGCCAACGTCCTGACTTTC. The chain recombines TRBV9 with TRBJ2-6; 9 nucleotides match TRBD1. Germline V gene lookup returns CDR1 SGDLS and CDR2 YYNGEE. This CDR3 is 21 amino acids long. The J segment lost 0 bases and the V segment lost 0 bases, leaving 13 bases of the junction unmatched.

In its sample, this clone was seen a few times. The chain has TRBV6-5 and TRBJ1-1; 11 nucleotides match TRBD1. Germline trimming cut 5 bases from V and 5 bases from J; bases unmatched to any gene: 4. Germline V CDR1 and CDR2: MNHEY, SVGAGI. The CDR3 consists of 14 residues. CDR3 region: CASSRDRGDTEAFF. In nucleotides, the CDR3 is TGTGCCAGCAGTCGGGACAGGGGGGATACTGAAGCTTTCTTT.

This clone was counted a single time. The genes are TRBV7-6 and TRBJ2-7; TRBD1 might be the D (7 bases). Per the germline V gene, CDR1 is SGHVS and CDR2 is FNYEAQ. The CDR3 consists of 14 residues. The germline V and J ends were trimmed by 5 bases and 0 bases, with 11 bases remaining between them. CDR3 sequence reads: CASSQGGSSYEQYV. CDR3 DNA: TGTGCCAGCAGCCAGGGGGGAAGCTCCTACGAGCAGTACGTC.

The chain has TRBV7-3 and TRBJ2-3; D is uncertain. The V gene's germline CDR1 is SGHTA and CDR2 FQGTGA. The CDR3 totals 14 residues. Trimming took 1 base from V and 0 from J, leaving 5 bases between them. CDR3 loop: CASSLRASTDTQYF. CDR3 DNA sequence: TGTGCCAGCAGCTTAAGGGCTAGCACAGATACGCAGTATTTT.

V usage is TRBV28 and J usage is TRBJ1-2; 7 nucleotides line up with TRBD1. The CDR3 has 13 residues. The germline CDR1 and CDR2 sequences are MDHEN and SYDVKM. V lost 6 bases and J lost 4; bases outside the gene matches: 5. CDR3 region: CASRPGTAYGYTF. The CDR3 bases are TGTGCCAGCAGACCTGGGACAGCCTATGGCTACACCTTC.

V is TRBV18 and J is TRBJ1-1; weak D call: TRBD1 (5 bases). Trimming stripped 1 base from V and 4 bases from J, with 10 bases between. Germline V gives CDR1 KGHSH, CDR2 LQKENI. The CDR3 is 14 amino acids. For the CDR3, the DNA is TGTGCCAGCTCACCACAGTTGGGGGGCACTGAAGCTTTCTTT. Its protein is CASSPQLGGTEAFF.